The 21 T cell receptor beta chains in this list originate from one sample, sequenced in a study of cytomegalovirus exposure and HLA in healthy donors. This PCR relied on a set of 60 Vbeta primers and 13 Jbeta primers. Assay used: immunoSEQ multiplex PCR; TCRdb lists only in-frame clones, some missing. This table holds 90,000 to 100,000 clones. Sequences were obtained from PBMCs. These receptors originate from a woman in her 30s in good health and CMV-seronegative.

The CDR3 spells CASSPILWRGTYEQYF. As DNA, the CDR3 is TGTGCCAGCAGCCCCATCCTTTGGCGGGGGACCTACGAGCAGTACTTC. V and J are TRBV11-2 and TRBJ2-7, with 7 bases identical to TRBD2. This CDR3 has 16 residues. V lost 5 bases to trimming and J lost 2 bases; unmatched junction nucleotides: 12. Germline V gene data show CDR1 as SGHAT and CDR2 as FQNNGV.

V usage is TRBV28 and J usage is TRBJ1-4; D not certain. V lost 2 bases and J 0 bases, leaving 22 bases between the germline ends. The CDR3 sequence is 20 residues long. CDR1 is MDHEN, CDR2 SYDVKM, per germline. CDR3 in amino acids: CASSLIRGVRRDATNEKLFF. The CDR3 bases are TGTGCCAGCAGTTTAATTCGGGGTGTCAGAAGAGATGCAACTAATGAAAAACTGTTTTTT.

The J gene is TRBJ1-4, the V gene TRBV11-2, with 7 bases matching TRBD1. Trimming took 4 bases from V and 8 from J; bases not matched to a gene: 4. Per germline, CDR1 SGHAT and CDR2 FQNNGV. The CDR3 loop spans 13 amino acids. CDR3 coding DNA: TGTGCCAGCAGCTGGGACAGTGGGGAAAAACTGTTTTTT. It yields the protein CASSWDSGEKLFF.

The V gene is TRBV25-1, the J gene TRBJ2-7, with TRBD1 identical over 9 bases. The V gene's germline CDR1 is MGHDK and CDR2 SYGVNS. The CDR3 extends over 16 amino acids. V shed 4 bases, J shed 2 bases, and the junction held 9 bases outside the gene matches. CDR3 residues: CASSGDRDRVTYEQYF. CDR3 coding DNA: TGTGCCAGCAGTGGGGACCGGGACAGGGTCACCTACGAGCAGTACTTC.

This rearrangement joins TRBV9 to TRBJ2-7, with a possible D match to TRBD1 (6 bases). From germline, CDR1 is SGDLS and CDR2 YYNGEE. CDR3 length equals 14 residues. V shed 4 bases and J shed 3 bases, with 14 bases lying between them. CDR3 residues: CASSPRDTFYEQYF. Here the CDR3 DNA reads TGTGCCAGCAGCCCCCGGGACACCTTCTACGAGCAGTACTTC.

The CDR3 loop reads CASSALGEAFQETQYF. Written as DNA, the CDR3 is TGTGCCAGCAGCGCCCTAGGGGAGGCGTTCCAAGAGACCCAGTACTTC. The chain combines TRBV9 with TRBJ2-5; perhaps TRBD2 as D (6 bases). The germline CDR1 and CDR2 sequences are SGDLS and YYNGEE. The CDR3 sequence is 16 residues long. V was trimmed by 3 bases and J by 1 base, leaving 16 bases between them.

The rearrangement uses TRBV9 and TRBJ1-1, with TRBD1 matching over 8 bases. The CDR3 runs 15 residues. The ends lost 2 bases at V and 3 bases at J; junction bases unmatched: 6. In germline, CDR1 is SGDLS, CDR2 YYNGEE. In DNA form, the CDR3 reads TGTGCCAGCAGCGTGCCCAGGGGGCCGTACACTGAAGCTTTCTTT. This codes for CASSVPRGPYTEAFF.

The J gene is TRBJ1-1, the V gene TRBV7-3, with D unresolved. Between the trimmed V and J ends, which lost 2 bases and 0 bases, there was a span of 10 bases. Per germline, CDR1 SGHTA and CDR2 FQGTGA. CDR3 size: 15 residues. The chain's CDR3 is CASSLLGGLNTEAFF. In DNA form, the CDR3 reads TGTGCCAGCAGCTTACTAGGCGGCCTGAACACTGAAGCTTTCTTT.

This chain joins TRBV5-1 and TRBJ2-1; 12 nucleotides agree with TRBD2. This CDR3 is built from 15 residues. V was clipped by 5 bases and J by 9 bases; unmatched bases: 9. Germline V gene lookup returns CDR1 SGHRS and CDR2 YFSETQ. CDR3 sequence reads: CASSPLAGGGTEQFF. The CDR3 DNA sequence: TGCGCCAGCAGTCCTCTAGCGGGAGGGGGTACTGAGCAGTTCTTC.

Note on this clone: At one end, the junction sequence differs from germline, possibly due to a read error. The gene calls are TRBV10-1 and TRBJ2-2, with 10 bases lining up with TRBD2. Germline-derived CDR1 and CDR2 are WNHNN and SYGVQD (reference sequence). This CDR3 is 17 amino acids long. CDR3 nucleotides: TGCGCCAGCAGTGAGTCTCGGGCTAGCGGGAGTTCCGGGGGGCTGTTTTTT. This encodes CASSESRASGSSGGLFF.

In DNA form, the CDR3 reads TGTGCCAGCAGCTTGGCCGGCAGGGAAGAGACCCAGTACTTC. It is translated as CASSLAGREETQYF. The genes are TRBV5-4 and TRBJ2-5, with a weak D call TRBD1 (5 bases). CDR1 is SGHNT and CDR2 is YYREEE in the germline V gene (reference sequence). The CDR3 consists of 14 residues. The V gene lost 0 bases and the J gene lost 3 bases, with 9 bases spanning the gap.

The chain uses TRBV11-2 and TRBJ2-4; 9 nucleotides agree with TRBD2. The germline V gene encodes CDR1 SGHAT and CDR2 FQNNGV. The CDR3 length is 14 residues. V lost 6 bases to trimming and J lost 11 bases; unmatched junction nucleotides: 11. This CDR3 is CASRPLAGGNVQYF. The CDR3 bases are TGTGCCAGCAGGCCATTGGCGGGAGGGAACGTTCAGTACTTC.

V and J are TRBV7-9 and TRBJ2-7; D ambiguous. V shed 2 bases and J shed 5 bases, with 10 bases lying between them. CDR1 is SEHNR, CDR2 FQNEAQ, per germline (reference sequence). CDR3 size: 13 residues. The CDR3 bases are TGTGCCAGCAGCTTATCGAGTGGTGACGAGCAGTACTTC. This encodes CASSLSSGDEQYF.

The chain uses TRBV7-2 and TRBJ2-5, with 7 positions matching TRBD1. Germline V lookup: CDR1 SGHTA, CDR2 FQGNSA. This CDR3 region has 15 residues. The junction had 5 bases not matched to a gene; V was cut back by 2 bases and J by 2 bases. This chain's CDR3 is CASSLMGTAQETQYF. DNA for the CDR3: TGTGCCAGCAGCTTAATGGGGACAGCTCAAGAGACCCAGTACTTC.

The gene calls are TRBV7-3 and TRBJ2-2; possibly TRBD2 for D (6 bases). This CDR3 contains 15 residues. Per the germline V gene, CDR1 is SGHTA and CDR2 is FQGTGA. V lost 5 bases to trimming and J lost 6 bases, with 16 bases between them. In DNA form, the CDR3 reads TGTGCCAGCAGCCGGGACTCCTCGGGATCCGGGGAGCTGTTTTTT. Its translation: CASSRDSSGSGELFF.

Turning to this clone: Other DNA sequences in the same sample also yield this CDR3. J is TRBJ2-2 and V is TRBV2, with D perhaps matching TRBD1 (6 bases). CDR1 SNHLY and CDR2 FYNNEI come from the germline V gene. The CDR3 extends over 14 amino acids. V lost 7 bases and J 0 bases, leaving 9 bases between the germline ends. CDR3 DNA sequence: TGTGCCAGCAAGGGACAACCGAACACCGGGGAGCTGTTTTTT. Encoded protein: CASKGQPNTGELFF. The whole variable domain, remainder taken from reference TRBV2 and TRBJ2-2, is EPEVTQTPSHQVTQMGQEVILRCVPISNHLYFYWYRQILGQKVEFLVSFYNNEISEKSEIFDDQFSVERPDGSNFTLKIRSTKLEDSAMYFCASKGQPNTGELFFGEGSRLTVL.

The chain recombines TRBV5-1 with TRBJ2-3; 9 positions agree with TRBD2. This CDR3 is 15 amino acids long. The V gene's germline CDR1 is SGHRS and CDR2 YFSETQ. Unmatched junction bases numbered 4, after V lost 2 bases and J lost 3 bases. The CDR3 DNA reads TGCGCCAGCAGCTTCTCTAGCGGGACAACAGATACGCAGTATTTT. Protein: CASSFSSGTTDTQYF.

This chain joins TRBV28 and TRBJ2-5; D perhaps matches TRBD1 (5 bases). With the DNA end fitting TRBJ2-7 better, the J assignment may be wrong. The CDR3 has 13 amino acids. From germline, CDR1 is MDHEN and CDR2 SYDVKM. The DNA for the CDR3 is TGTGCCAGCAGTTTAGACAGACCCTACGAGCAGTACTTC. It is translated as CASSLDRPYEQYF.

V and J are TRBV7-6 and TRBJ2-7, with TRBD2 as a possible D gene (6 bases). This CDR3 is built from 11 residues. Deletions cut 5 bases from V and 7 bases from J, with 9 bases between. Germline V CDR1 and CDR2: SGHVS, FNYEAQ. CDR3 protein: CASSLRGEQYF. Written as DNA, the CDR3 is TGTGCCAGCAGCCTCCGGGGGGAGCAGTACTTC.

For this clone: This same CDR3 is encoded by further DNA sequences in the sample. The chain joins TRBV19 to TRBJ2-2; 12 bases align to TRBD1. The CDR3 extends over 16 amino acids. J lost 6 bases, V lost 3 bases, and 5 bases had no gene match. The germline V gene encodes CDR1 LNHDA and CDR2 SQIVND (reference sequence). CDR3: CASSMGQGAGSGELFF. The CDR3 nucleotides read TGTGCCAGTAGTATGGGACAGGGGGCAGGGTCCGGGGAGCTGTTTTTT.

This chain joins TRBV19 and TRBJ2-4, with TRBD1 as a possible D gene (5 bases). CDR1 and CDR2 from the germline V gene are LNHDA and SQIVND (reference sequence). The CDR3 contains 14 residues. V lost 3 bases and J 9 bases, leaving 15 bases between the germline ends. CDR3 in DNA: TGTGCCAGTAGTATTCCGAAGGGGTTCAGCATTCAGTACTTC. It is translated as CASSIPKGFSIQYF. The variable domain in full, completed from reference TRBV19 and TRBJ2-4, reads DGGITQSPKYLFRKEGQNVTLSCEQNLNHDAMYWYRQDPGQGLRLIYYSQIVNDFQKGDIAEGYSVSREKKESFPLTVTSAQKNPTAFYLCASSIPKGFSIQYFGAGTRLSVL.